This TCR beta chain was captured in a study of shared clonotypes between healthy human individuals. Produced via immunoSEQ multiplex PCR; TCRdb's table is partial and in-frame only. Among some 95,000 clones, roughly two thirds were seen once, and the ten largest hold 40% to 45%. Germline V gene data show CDR1 as LGHNA and CDR2 as YSLEER. The V and J ends lost 3 bases and 4 bases respectively, with 9 bases between them. The CDR3 consists of 13 residues. Study conclusions and caveats: Rarefaction gave evidence that sorted-subset sequencing remained incomplete despite large depth. Represented diversity, genetic and exposure-history alike, was limited by few donors. Among non-shared clonotypes, generation probabilities were lower than among those shared by all four donors. Generally, naive subsets (rather than memory subsets) showed larger estimated richness.

This clone was picked up a small number of times. What it binds is unknown. This TCR was sampled from a man younger than 40 in good health. The sample taken for sequencing was memory CD8+ T cells sorted from blood. Regarding subset: CD45RO+ cells pooled with CCR7-negative TemRA cells. The V gene is TRBV4-3, the J gene TRBJ1-1; possibly TRBD1 for D (5 bases). Here the CDR3 DNA reads TGCGCCAGCAGCCATCGGGGGGGCACTGAAGCTTTCTTT. Its protein product is CASSHRGGTEAFF.